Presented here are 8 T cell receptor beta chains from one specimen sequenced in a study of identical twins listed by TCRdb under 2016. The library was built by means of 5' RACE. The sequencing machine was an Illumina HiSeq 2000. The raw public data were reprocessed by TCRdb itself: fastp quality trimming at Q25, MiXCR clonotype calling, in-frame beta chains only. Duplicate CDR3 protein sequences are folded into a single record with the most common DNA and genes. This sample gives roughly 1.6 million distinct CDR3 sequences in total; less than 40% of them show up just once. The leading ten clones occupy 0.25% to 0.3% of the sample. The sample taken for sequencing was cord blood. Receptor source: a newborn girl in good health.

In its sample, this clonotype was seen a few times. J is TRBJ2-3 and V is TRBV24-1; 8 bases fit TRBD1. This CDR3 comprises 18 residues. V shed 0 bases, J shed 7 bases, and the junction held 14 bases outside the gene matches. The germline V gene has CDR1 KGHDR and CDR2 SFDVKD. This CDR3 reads CATSDLYLTGVLGNTQYF. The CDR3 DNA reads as TGTGCCACCAGTGATTTGTACCTGACAGGGGTACTAGGAAATACGCAGTATTTT.

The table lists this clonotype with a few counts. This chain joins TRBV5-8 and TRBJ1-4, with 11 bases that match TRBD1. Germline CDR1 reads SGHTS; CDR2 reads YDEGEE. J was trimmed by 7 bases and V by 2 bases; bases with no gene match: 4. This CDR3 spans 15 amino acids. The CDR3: CASSFRTGGFEKLFF. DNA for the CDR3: TGTGCCAGCAGCTTCAGGACAGGGGGCTTTGAAAAACTGTTTTTT.

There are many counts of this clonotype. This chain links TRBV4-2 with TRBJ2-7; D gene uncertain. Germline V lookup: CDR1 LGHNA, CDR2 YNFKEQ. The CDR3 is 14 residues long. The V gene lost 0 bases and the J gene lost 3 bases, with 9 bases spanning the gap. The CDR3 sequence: CASSQDSSYYEQYF. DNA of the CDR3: TGTGCCAGCAGCCAAGATTCGTCCTACTACGAGCAGTACTTC.

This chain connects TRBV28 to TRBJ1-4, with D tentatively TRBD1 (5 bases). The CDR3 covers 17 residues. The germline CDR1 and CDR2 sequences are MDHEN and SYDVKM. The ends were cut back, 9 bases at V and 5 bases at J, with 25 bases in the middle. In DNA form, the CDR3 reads TGTGCCAGTAGCCCAGAGGGGCGGGGGTTGGTGAATGAAAAACTGTTTTTT. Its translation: CASSPEGRGLVNEKLFF.

This CDR3 reads CASSGPGQASGVHYNEQYF. The CDR3 region has the DNA TGTGCCAGCAGCGGACCGGGACAGGCTAGCGGGGTTCACTACAATGAGCAGTACTTC. The chain has TRBV28 and TRBJ2-1, with D possibly being TRBD2 (9 bases). The closer fit of TRBJ2-7 to the DNA end suggests the J call may be wrong. CDR1 MDHEN and CDR2 SYDVKM come from the germline V gene. This CDR3 comprises 19 residues.

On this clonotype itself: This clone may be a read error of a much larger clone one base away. In DNA form, the CDR3 reads TGTGCCGGCAGTTTTGGGGGGCCTCGGGCCTACAATGAGCAGTTCTTC. It encodes CAGSFGGPRAYNEQFF. The chain joins TRBV27 to TRBJ2-1; D is perhaps TRBD1 or TRBD2 (6 bases each). The CDR3 totals 16 residues. Germline assignment: CDR1 MNHEY and CDR2 SMNVEV (reference sequence).

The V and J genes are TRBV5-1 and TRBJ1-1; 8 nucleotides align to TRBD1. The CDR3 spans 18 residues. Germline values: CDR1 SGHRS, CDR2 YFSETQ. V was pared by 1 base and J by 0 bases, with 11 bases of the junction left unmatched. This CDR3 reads CASSLIRTGSGMNTEAFF. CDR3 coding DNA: TGCGCCAGCAGCTTGATAAGGACAGGGTCGGGTATGAACACTGAAGCTTTCTTT.

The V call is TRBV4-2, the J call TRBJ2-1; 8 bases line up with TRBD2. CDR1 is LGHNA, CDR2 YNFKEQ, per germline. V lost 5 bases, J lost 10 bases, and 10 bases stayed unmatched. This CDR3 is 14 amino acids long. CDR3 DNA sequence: TGTGCCAGCAGCTTAAGCGGGAGCGAAAAGGAGCAGTTCTTC. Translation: CASSLSGSEKEQFF.